Listed below are T cell receptor beta chains from one sample, sequenced in a study of shared clonotypes between healthy human individuals. Measured with immunoSEQ multiplex PCR; TCRdb has only the in-frame clones, and not every one. The sample lists over a million clones, about 80% occurring once. Sequencing was carried out using memory CD4+ T cells from PBMCs. These receptors were obtained from a man in his late teens or twenties in good health. Some clones in this sample may be carry-over from other donors' samples. Each CDR3 is given with its conserved first and last residue. D genes are given only for firm matches. Expanded clones get a size class; other rows say once, few or many, or leave the size out.

TRBJ2-7 TRBD2 TRBV10-3 NA CAIGGLAGEYEQYF TGTGCCATCGGAGGACTAGCGGGAGAATACGAGCAGTACTTC
TRBJ1-4 NA TRBV5-1 few CASRDNEKLFF TGCGCCAGCAGAGATAACGAAAAACTGTTTTTT
TRBJ2-7 NA TRBV5-1 NA CASSLVGDADYEQYF TGCGCCAGCAGCTTGGTTGGGGACGCGGACTACGAGCAGTACTTC
TRBJ1-1 TRBD1 TRBV7-9 NA CASSHRGPTTEAFF TGTGCCAGCAGCCACAGGGGTCCTACCACTGAAGCTTTCTTT
TRBJ2-1 TRBD2 TRBV28 NA CASSAGSGINYNEQFF TGTGCCAGCAGTGCCGGTAGCGGGATCAACTACAATGAGCAGTTCTTC
TRBJ2-3 NA TRBV11-2 NA CASSQRGTIDTQYF TGTGCCAGCAGCCAGAGGGGGACCATAGATACGCAGTATTTT
TRBJ2-7 TRBD2 TRBV6-5 NA CASSYSRLAGAEQYF TGTGCCAGCAGTTATTCGAGACTAGCGGGAGCCGAGCAGTACTTC
TRBJ2-1 TRBD2 TRBV6-1 NA CASSELSGRMNEQFF TGTGCCAGCAGTGAACTTAGCGGGAGGATGAATGAGCAGTTCTTC
TRBJ1-4 NA TRBV4-3 NA CASSQFLGVGGEKLFF TGCGCCAGCAGCCAGTTCCTAGGGGTGGGGGGTGAAAAACTGTTTTTT
TRBJ1-1 NA TRBV2 few CASSEQGRNTEAFF TGTGCCAGCAGTGAACAGGGGAGGAACACTGAAGCTTTCTTT
TRBJ2-7 NA TRBV29-1 once CSVGRESNEQYF TGCAGCGTGGGCAGGGAATCTAACGAGCAGTACTTC
TRBJ1-3 NA TRBV19 few CASNPTTRGTIYF TGTGCCAGTAACCCCACGACCCGGGGCACCATATATTTT
TRBJ2-6 NA TRBV5-1 few CASSSDVRAGANVLTF TGCGCCAGCAGCTCCGACGTTCGCGCTGGGGCCAACGTCCTGACTTTC
TRBJ1-4 NA TRBV28 once CATLEGGREKLFF TGTGCCACCTTGGAGGGGGGGCGGGAAAAACTGTTTTTT